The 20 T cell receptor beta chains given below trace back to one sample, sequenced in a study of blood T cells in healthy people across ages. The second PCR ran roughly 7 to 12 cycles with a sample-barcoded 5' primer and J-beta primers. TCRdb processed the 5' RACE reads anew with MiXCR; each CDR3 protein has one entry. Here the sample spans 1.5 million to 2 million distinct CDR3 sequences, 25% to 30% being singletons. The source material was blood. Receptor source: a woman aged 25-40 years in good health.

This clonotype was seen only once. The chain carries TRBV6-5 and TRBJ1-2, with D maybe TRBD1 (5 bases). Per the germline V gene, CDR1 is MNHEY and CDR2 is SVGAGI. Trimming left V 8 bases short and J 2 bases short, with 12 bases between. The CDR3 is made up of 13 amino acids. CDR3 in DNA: TGTGCCAGCCGAAACGCAGGGAACTATGGCTACACCTTC. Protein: CASRNAGNYGYTF.

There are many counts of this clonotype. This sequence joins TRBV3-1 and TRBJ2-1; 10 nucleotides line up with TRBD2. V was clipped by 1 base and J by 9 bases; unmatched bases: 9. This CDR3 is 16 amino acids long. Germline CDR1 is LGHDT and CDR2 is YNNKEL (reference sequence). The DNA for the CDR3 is TGTGCCAGCAGCCAAGTCAAAGCGGGGGGGTATCCTGAGCAGTTCTTC. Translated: CASSQVKAGGYPEQFF.

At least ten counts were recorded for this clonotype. CDR3 coding DNA: TGTGCCAGCAGTTCAGAAGCGGGACCCAGCTCTGGGGCCAACGTCCTGACTTTC. It specifies CASSSEAGPSSGANVLTF. The V call is TRBV12-3 or TRBV12-4, the J call TRBJ2-6; 7 bases fit TRBD2. The V and J ends lost 4 bases and 0 bases, in that order; junction bases with no gene match: 9. The CDR3 spans 18 residues.

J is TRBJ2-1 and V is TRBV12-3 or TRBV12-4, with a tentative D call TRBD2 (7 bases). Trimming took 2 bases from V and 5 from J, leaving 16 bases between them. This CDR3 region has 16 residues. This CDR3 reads CASSLTSNGGHNEQFF. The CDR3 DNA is TGTGCCAGCAGTTTAACTTCTAACGGGGGGCACAATGAGCAGTTCTTC.

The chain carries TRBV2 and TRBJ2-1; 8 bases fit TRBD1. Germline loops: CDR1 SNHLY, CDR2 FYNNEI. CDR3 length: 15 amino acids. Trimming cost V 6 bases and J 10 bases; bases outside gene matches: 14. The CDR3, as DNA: TGTGCCAGCAGGAGACAGGGGATCATGGCGGACGAGCAGTTCTTC. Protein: CASRRQGIMADEQFF.

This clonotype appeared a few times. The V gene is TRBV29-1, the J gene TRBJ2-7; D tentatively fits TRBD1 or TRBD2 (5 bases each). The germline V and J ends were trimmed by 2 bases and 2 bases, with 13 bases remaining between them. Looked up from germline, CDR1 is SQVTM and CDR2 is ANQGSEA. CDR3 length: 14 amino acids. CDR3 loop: CSVERGAGTYEQYF. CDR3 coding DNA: TGCAGCGTTGAACGGGGCGCCGGGACCTACGAGCAGTACTTC.

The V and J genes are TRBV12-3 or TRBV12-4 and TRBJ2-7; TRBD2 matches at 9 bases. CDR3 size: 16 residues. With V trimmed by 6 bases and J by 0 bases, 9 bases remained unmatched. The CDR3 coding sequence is TGTGCCAGCAGACTGAGGACTAGCGAGAGCTCCTACGAGCAGTACTTC. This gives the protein CASRLRTSESSYEQYF.

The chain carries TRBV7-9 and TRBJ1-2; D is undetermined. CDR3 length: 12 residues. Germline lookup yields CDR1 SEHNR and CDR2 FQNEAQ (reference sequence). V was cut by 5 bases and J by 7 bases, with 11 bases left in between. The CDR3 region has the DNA TGTGCCAGCAGCCTGGCGTTGAGTGGCTACACCTTC. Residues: CASSLALSGYTF.

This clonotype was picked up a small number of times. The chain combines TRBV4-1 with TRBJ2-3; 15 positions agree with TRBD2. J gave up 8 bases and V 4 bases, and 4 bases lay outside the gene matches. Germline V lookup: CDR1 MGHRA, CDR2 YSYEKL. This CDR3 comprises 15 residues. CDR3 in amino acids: CASSPQGLAGGTQYF. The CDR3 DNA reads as TGCGCCAGCAGCCCACAGGGACTAGCGGGGGGTACGCAGTATTTT.

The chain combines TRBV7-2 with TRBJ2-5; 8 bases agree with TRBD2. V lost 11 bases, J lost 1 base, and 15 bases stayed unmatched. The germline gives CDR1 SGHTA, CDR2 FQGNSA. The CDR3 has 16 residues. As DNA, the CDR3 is TGTGCCGGCAAGCCAGGGCGGGAGGTCCGCCAAGAGACCCAGTACTTC. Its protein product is CAGKPGREVRQETQYF.

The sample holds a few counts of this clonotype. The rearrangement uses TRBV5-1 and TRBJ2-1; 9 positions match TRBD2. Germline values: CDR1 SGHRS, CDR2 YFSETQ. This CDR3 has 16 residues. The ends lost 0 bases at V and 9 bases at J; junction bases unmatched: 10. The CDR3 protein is CASSLGGGAPSREQFF. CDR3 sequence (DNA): TGCGCCAGCAGCTTGGGCGGGGGGGCCCCAAGTCGTGAGCAGTTCTTC.

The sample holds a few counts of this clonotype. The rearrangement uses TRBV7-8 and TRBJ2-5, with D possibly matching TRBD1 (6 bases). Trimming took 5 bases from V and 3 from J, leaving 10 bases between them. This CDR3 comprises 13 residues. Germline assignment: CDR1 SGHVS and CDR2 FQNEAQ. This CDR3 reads CASSTRQEETQYF. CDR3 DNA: TGTGCCAGCAGCACCAGACAGGAAGAGACCCAGTACTTC. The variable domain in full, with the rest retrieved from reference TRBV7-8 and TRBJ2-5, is GAGVSQSPRYKVAKRGQDVALRCDPISGHVSLFWYQQALGQGPEFLTYFQNEAQLDKSGLPSDRFFAERPEGSVSTLKIQRTQQEDSAVYLCASSTRQEETQYFGPGTRLLVL.

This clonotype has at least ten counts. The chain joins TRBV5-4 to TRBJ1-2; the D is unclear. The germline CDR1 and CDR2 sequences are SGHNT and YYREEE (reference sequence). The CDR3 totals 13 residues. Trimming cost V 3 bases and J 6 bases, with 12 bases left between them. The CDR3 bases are TGTGCCAGCAGCTCGGAACATAGAGATGGCTACACCTTC. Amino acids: CASSSEHRDGYTF.

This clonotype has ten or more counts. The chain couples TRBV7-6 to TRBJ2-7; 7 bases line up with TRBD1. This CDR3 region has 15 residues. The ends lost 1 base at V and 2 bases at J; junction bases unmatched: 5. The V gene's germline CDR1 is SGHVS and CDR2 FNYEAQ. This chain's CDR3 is CASSLDSQGAYEQYF. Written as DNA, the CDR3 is TGTGCCAGCAGCTTAGATTCCCAGGGGGCCTACGAGCAGTACTTC. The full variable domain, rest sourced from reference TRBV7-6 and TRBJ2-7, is GAGVSQSPRYKVTKRGQDVALRCDPISGHVSLYWYRQALGQGPEFLTYFNYEAQQDKSGLPNDRFSAERPEGSISTLTIQRTEQRDSAMYRCASSLDSQGAYEQYFGPGTRLTVT.

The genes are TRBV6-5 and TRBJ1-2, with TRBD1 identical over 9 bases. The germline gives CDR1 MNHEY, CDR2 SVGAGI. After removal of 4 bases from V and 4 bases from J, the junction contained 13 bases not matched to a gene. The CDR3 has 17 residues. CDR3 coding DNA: TGTGCCAGCAGTTTGACAGGGGGGGCGGTCGGATCCTATGGCTACACCTTC. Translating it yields CASSLTGGAVGSYGYTF.

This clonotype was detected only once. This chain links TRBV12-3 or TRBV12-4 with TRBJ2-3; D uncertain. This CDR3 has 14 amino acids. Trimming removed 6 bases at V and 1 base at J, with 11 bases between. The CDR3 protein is CASSQTPRTDTQYF. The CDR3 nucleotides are TGTGCCAGCAGCCAGACACCTCGCACAGATACGCAGTATTTT.

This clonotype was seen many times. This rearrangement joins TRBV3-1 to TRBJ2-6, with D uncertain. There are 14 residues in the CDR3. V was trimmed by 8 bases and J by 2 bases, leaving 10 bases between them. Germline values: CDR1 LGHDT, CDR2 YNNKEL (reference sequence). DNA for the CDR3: TGTGCCAGCGGCGTAAGAGCTGGGGCCAACGTCCTGACTTTC. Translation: CASGVRAGANVLTF.

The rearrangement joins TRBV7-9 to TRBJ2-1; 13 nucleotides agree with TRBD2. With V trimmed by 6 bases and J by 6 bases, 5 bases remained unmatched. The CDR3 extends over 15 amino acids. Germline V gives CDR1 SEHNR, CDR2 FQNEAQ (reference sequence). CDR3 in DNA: TGTGCCAGCAGTTCCGGGACTAGCGGGGTCAATGAGCAGTTCTTC. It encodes CASSSGTSGVNEQFF.

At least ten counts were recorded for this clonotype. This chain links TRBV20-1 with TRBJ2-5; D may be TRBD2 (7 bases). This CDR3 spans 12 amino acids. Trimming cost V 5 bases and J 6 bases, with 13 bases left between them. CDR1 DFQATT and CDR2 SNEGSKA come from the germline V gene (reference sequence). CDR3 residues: CSAGEGGKTQYF. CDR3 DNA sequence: TGCAGTGCTGGGGAGGGGGGTAAGACCCAGTACTTC.

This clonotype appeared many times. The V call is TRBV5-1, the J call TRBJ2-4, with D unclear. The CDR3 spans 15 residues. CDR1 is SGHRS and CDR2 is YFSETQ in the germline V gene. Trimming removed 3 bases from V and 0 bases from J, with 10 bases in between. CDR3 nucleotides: TGCGCCAGCAGCTCCACCTCTTTAGCCAAAAACATTCAGTACTTC. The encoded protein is CASSSTSLAKNIQYF.